A selection of T cell receptor beta chains follows, all from one sample in a study of ipilimumab plus nivolumab after autologous stem cell transplantation. Profiled with immunoSEQ multiplex PCR; TCRdb holds only in-frame clones, not every one. The table lists about 10,000 clones, 60% to 80% of them singletons. The source was PBMCs, collected in a trial of ipilimumab plus nivolumab as post-transplant consolidation. These receptors were taken from a female donor with multiple myeloma. The CDR3 runs from the conserved cysteine through the conserved F or W. The order of the fields is clone size, J gene, D gene, V gene, CDR3 DNA, CDR3 protein. The D gene is left open where the match is weak. Size values are once, few and many counts, or a class for expanded clones, and some rows have none.

abundance: .
j_gene: TRBJ1-1
d_gene: .
v_gene: TRBV20-1
CDR3nt: TGCAGTGCTAGAGAAACTGAAGCTTTCTTT
CDR3aa: CSARETEAFF

abundance: .
j_gene: TRBJ1-6
d_gene: .
v_gene: TRBV6-4
CDR3nt: TGTGCCAGCAGTGAGCAGGACATACCCACGCACTATAATTCACCCCTCCACTTT
CDR3aa: CASSEQDIPTHYNSPLHF

abundance: .
j_gene: TRBJ2-3
d_gene: TRBD1
v_gene: TRBV9
CDR3nt: TGTGCCAGCAGCGCAGGGGGTGGACCCCCCGGGGATACGCAGTATTTT
CDR3aa: CASSAGGGPPGDTQYF

abundance: .
j_gene: TRBJ2-7
d_gene: .
v_gene: TRBV10-3
CDR3nt: TGTGCCATCAGACCGCAACAGGGCTATAGTTCCTACGAGCAGTACTTC
CDR3aa: CAIRPQQGYSSYEQYF

abundance: few
j_gene: TRBJ1-1
d_gene: .
v_gene: TRBV19
CDR3nt: TGTGCCAGTAAGGTAACTGGTACAGGAGGGCCGAACACTGAAGCTTTCTTT
CDR3aa: CASKVTGTGGPNTEAFF

abundance: .
j_gene: TRBJ2-5
d_gene: .
v_gene: TRBV11-2
CDR3nt: TGTGCCAGCAGTATCGGAGGGGGAGGGACCCAGTACTTC
CDR3aa: CASSIGGGGTQYF

abundance: .
j_gene: TRBJ2-7
d_gene: .
v_gene: TRBV25-1
CDR3nt: TGTGCCAGCAGTGAGTTGGGGCAGGGGTGGAACGAGCAGTACTTC
CDR3aa: CASSELGQGWNEQYF

abundance: .
j_gene: TRBJ1-2
d_gene: .
v_gene: TRBV7-2
CDR3nt: TGTGCCAGCAGCCCTAACGTTGGGGGTGGCTACACCTTC
CDR3aa: CASSPNVGGGYTF

abundance: few
j_gene: TRBJ1-4
d_gene: .
v_gene: TRBV2
CDR3nt: TGTGCCAGCATACCAAATGAGCATGAAAAACTGTTTTTT
CDR3aa: CASIPNEHEKLFF

abundance: .
j_gene: TRBJ2-1
d_gene: .
v_gene: TRBV6-5
CDR3nt: TGTGCCAGCAGTTACACCCCCTCTTACAATGAGCAGTTCTTC
CDR3aa: CASSYTPSYNEQFF

abundance: .
j_gene: TRBJ2-5
d_gene: .
v_gene: TRBV7-2
CDR3nt: TGTGCCAGCAGCCGGCAAGAGACCCAGTACTTC
CDR3aa: CASSRQETQYF

abundance: few
j_gene: TRBJ1-1
d_gene: .
v_gene: TRBV29-1
CDR3nt: TGCAGCGTTGTGGGGGCGGGCACTGAAGCTTTCTTT
CDR3aa: CSVVGAGTEAFF

abundance: .
j_gene: TRBJ2-7
d_gene: TRBD1
v_gene: TRBV7-2
CDR3nt: TGTGCCAGCAGCCCACAGGGGGTTTCCTACGAGCAGTACTTC
CDR3aa: CASSPQGVSYEQYF

abundance: .
j_gene: TRBJ1-1
d_gene: .
v_gene: TRBV14
CDR3nt: TGTGCCAGCAGCCTTGCTTGGGGGACTGAAGCTTTCTTT
CDR3aa: CASSLAWGTEAFF

abundance: few
j_gene: TRBJ2-2
d_gene: .
v_gene: TRBV5-1
CDR3nt: TGCGCCAGCACCTTGATGGGGGGCGAGTACACCGGGGAGCTGTTTTTT
CDR3aa: CASTLMGGEYTGELFF

abundance: .
j_gene: TRBJ1-2
d_gene: TRBD1
v_gene: TRBV9
CDR3nt: TGTGCCAGCAGCTCTAGTTTACCAGGGGGGATTATCCACTATGGCTACACCTTC
CDR3aa: CASSSSLPGGIIHYGYTF

abundance: few
j_gene: TRBJ2-3
d_gene: .
v_gene: TRBV19
CDR3nt: TGTGCCAGTAGTATAGCGGGAGGCACAGATACGCAGTATTTT
CDR3aa: CASSIAGGTDTQYF

abundance: .
j_gene: TRBJ2-2
d_gene: TRBD2
v_gene: TRBV7-7
CDR3nt: TGTGCCAGCAGCTTAGATCTAGCGGGAGTCACCGGGGAGCTGTTTTTT
CDR3aa: CASSLDLAGVTGELFF

abundance: .
j_gene: TRBJ1-3
d_gene: TRBD1
v_gene: TRBV5-4
CDR3nt: TGTGCCAGCAGCCGGAACAGGGGGCTTGGAAACACCATATATTTT
CDR3aa: CASSRNRGLGNTIYF

abundance: .
j_gene: TRBJ2-1
d_gene: .
v_gene: TRBV5-1
CDR3nt: TGCGCCAGCAGCCAACAGGGTTGGTCCTACAATGAGCAGTTCTTC
CDR3aa: CASSQQGWSYNEQFF

abundance: medium-sized
j_gene: TRBJ1-1
d_gene: .
v_gene: TRBV7-9
CDR3nt: TGTGCCAGCAGCCCCTCCCATTCGGGGGGACGGACTTTCTTT
CDR3aa: CASSPSHSGGRTFF

abundance: .
j_gene: TRBJ2-7
d_gene: .
v_gene: TRBV27
CDR3nt: TGTGCCAGCAGTTTGAGGTGGGGGATTCGCTACGAGCAGTACTTC
CDR3aa: CASSLRWGIRYEQYF

abundance: once
j_gene: TRBJ1-1
d_gene: TRBD1
v_gene: TRBV5-8
CDR3nt: TGTGCCAGCAGTCGTAGTAACAGGGGGGACACTGAAGCTTTCTTT
CDR3aa: CASSRSNRGDTEAFF

abundance: .
j_gene: TRBJ1-1
d_gene: TRBD1
v_gene: TRBV6-5
CDR3nt: TGTGCCAGCAGTTCCGACAGGGTGATTGCCCCTGAAGCTTTCTTT
CDR3aa: CASSSDRVIAPEAFF

abundance: .
j_gene: TRBJ2-1
d_gene: .
v_gene: TRBV7-3
CDR3nt: TGTGCCAGCAGCTGGGGATTTCAAGGGGAGCAGTTCTTC
CDR3aa: CASSWGFQGEQFF

abundance: .
j_gene: TRBJ2-1
d_gene: .
v_gene: TRBV6-6
CDR3nt: TGTGCCAGCAGTTACTCGGACCGCAATGAGCAGTTCTTC
CDR3aa: CASSYSDRNEQFF

abundance: .
j_gene: TRBJ2-7
d_gene: TRBD1
v_gene: TRBV19
CDR3nt: TGTGCCAGTAGTATAGGGACAGGGGGCAGCTACGAGCAGTACTTC
CDR3aa: CASSIGTGGSYEQYF

abundance: .
j_gene: TRBJ1-2
d_gene: .
v_gene: TRBV28
CDR3nt: TGTGCCAGCAATGACAGGTTCGATGGCTACACCTTC
CDR3aa: CASNDRFDGYTF

abundance: once
j_gene: TRBJ1-4
d_gene: .
v_gene: TRBV7-9
CDR3nt: TGTGCCAGCAGCTTAGATCTGGGGGGAAGTAATGAAAAACTGTTTTTT
CDR3aa: CASSLDLGGSNEKLFF

abundance: .
j_gene: TRBJ2-3
d_gene: .
v_gene: TRBV1
CDR3nt: TGCACCAGCAGCCAAGATCTTAGCGGGAGGCCTCTCACTAGCACAGATACGCAGTATTTT
CDR3aa: CTSSQDLSGRPLTSTDTQYF

abundance: .
j_gene: TRBJ2-7
d_gene: TRBD1
v_gene: TRBV11-2
CDR3nt: TGTGCCAGCAGCTTAACAGGGGTAGTCGACTACGAGCAGTACTTC
CDR3aa: CASSLTGVVDYEQYF

abundance: few
j_gene: TRBJ2-7
d_gene: TRBD1
v_gene: TRBV5-6
CDR3nt: TGTGCCAGCAGCCCGGATGGACAGGGCTCCTACGAGCAGTACTTC
CDR3aa: CASSPDGQGSYEQYF

abundance: .
j_gene: TRBJ1-4
d_gene: TRBD1
v_gene: TRBV27
CDR3nt: TGTGCCAGCAGAGACAGGGGGCTGGCCACTAATGAAAAACTGTTTTTT
CDR3aa: CASRDRGLATNEKLFF

abundance: once
j_gene: TRBJ1-4
d_gene: .
v_gene: TRBV28
CDR3nt: TGTGCCAGCAGAGACAGCTCGTCAACTAATGAAAAACTGTTTTTT
CDR3aa: CASRDSSSTNEKLFF

abundance: .
j_gene: TRBJ1-2
d_gene: .
v_gene: TRBV27
CDR3nt: TGTGCCAGCAGTGCTCAGGGGCCCCTCTATGGCTACACCTTC
CDR3aa: CASSAQGPLYGYTF

abundance: .
j_gene: TRBJ2-1
d_gene: .
v_gene: TRBV5-1
CDR3nt: TGCGCCAGCAGCTTGGCCAGCGGGTTTAGCAATGAGCAGTTCTTC
CDR3aa: CASSLASGFSNEQFF

abundance: .
j_gene: TRBJ1-3
d_gene: .
v_gene: TRBV11-2
CDR3nt: TGTGCCAGCGAACAGGGTATCGACTCTGGAAACACCATATATTTT
CDR3aa: CASEQGIDSGNTIYF

abundance: .
j_gene: TRBJ1-1
d_gene: .
v_gene: TRBV19
CDR3nt: TGTGCCAGTAGGGGTCTGGGCAGATACAACACTGAAGCTTTCTTT
CDR3aa: CASRGLGRYNTEAFF

abundance: .
j_gene: TRBJ2-7
d_gene: TRBD1
v_gene: TRBV6-1
CDR3nt: TGTGCCTGTGGACAGGCCTCCTCCTACGAGCAGTACTTC
CDR3aa: CACGQASSYEQYF

abundance: .
j_gene: TRBJ1-2
d_gene: TRBD1
v_gene: TRBV28
CDR3nt: TGTGCCAGCAGTTTACAGGGGACAGAGCTCTATGGCTACACCTTC
CDR3aa: CASSLQGTELYGYTF

abundance: .
j_gene: TRBJ2-2
d_gene: .
v_gene: TRBV7-2
CDR3nt: TGTGCCAGCAGCTTAGATATGGTTACCGGGGAGCTGTTTTTT
CDR3aa: CASSLDMVTGELFF

abundance: .
j_gene: TRBJ1-5
d_gene: TRBD1
v_gene: TRBV5-1
CDR3nt: TGCGCCAGCAGCTTGGCCGGGACAGGGGGCCCGAATCAGCCCCAGCATTTT
CDR3aa: CASSLAGTGGPNQPQHF